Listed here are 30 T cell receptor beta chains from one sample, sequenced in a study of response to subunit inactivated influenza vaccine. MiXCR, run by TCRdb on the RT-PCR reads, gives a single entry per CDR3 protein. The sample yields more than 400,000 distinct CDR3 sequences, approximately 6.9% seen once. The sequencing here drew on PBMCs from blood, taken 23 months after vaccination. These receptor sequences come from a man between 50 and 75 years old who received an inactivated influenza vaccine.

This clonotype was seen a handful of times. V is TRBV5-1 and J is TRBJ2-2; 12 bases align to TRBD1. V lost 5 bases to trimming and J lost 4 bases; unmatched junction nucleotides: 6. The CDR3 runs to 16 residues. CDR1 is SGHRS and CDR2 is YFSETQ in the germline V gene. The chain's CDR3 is CASSNPGQGATGELFF. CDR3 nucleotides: TGCGCCAGCAGTAACCCGGGACAGGGGGCCACCGGGGAGCTGTTTTTT.

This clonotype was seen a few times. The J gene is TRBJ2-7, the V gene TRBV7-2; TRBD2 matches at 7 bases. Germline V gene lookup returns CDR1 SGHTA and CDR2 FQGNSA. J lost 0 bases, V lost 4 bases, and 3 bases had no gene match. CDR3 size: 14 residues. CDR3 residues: CASSYSGPSYEQYF. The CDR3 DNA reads TGTGCCAGCAGCTATAGCGGGCCCTCCTACGAGCAGTACTTC.

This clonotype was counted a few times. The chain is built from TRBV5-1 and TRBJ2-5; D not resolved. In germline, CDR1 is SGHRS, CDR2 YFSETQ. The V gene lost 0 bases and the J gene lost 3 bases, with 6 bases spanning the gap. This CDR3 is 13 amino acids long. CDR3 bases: TGCGCCAGCAGCTTGGAGAGTAAAGAGACCCAGTACTTC. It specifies CASSLESKETQYF.

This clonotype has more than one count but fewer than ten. The CDR3 nucleotides read TGTGCCAGCAGTTTATCCGGAGCCTTCCTTTTTAACACCGGGGAGCTGTTTTTT. It translates to CASSLSGAFLFNTGELFF. The chain carries TRBV27 and TRBJ2-2, with D unresolved. Germline values: CDR1 MNHEY, CDR2 SMNVEV (reference sequence). This CDR3 contains 18 residues. The germline V and J ends were trimmed by 0 bases and 2 bases, with 16 bases remaining between them.

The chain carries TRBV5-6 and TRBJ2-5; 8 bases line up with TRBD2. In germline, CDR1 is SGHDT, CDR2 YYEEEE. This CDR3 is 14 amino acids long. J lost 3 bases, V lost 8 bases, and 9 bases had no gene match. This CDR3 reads CARSQGLEKETQYF. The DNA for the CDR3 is TGTGCCAGGAGCCAGGGACTAGAGAAAGAGACCCAGTACTTC.

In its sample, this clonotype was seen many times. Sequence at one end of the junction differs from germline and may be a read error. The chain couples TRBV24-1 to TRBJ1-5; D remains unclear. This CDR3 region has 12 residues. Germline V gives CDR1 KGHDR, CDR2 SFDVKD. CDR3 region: CATSALAGPQHF. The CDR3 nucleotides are TGTGCCACCAGTGCTTTGGCGGGGCCCCAGCATTTT.

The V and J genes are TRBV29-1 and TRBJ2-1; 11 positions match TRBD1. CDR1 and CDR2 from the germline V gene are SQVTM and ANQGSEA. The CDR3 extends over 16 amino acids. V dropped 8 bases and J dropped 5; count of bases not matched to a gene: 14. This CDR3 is CSLSGAPDRGHNEQFF. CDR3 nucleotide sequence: TGCAGCCTGTCGGGTGCCCCGGACAGGGGGCACAATGAGCAGTTCTTC.

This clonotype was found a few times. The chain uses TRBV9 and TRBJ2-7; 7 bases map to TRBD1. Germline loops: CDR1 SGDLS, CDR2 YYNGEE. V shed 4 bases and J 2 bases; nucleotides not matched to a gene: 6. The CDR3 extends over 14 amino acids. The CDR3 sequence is CASSRGTAAYEQYF. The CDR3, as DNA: TGTGCCAGCAGCCGTGGGACAGCCGCCTACGAGCAGTACTTC.

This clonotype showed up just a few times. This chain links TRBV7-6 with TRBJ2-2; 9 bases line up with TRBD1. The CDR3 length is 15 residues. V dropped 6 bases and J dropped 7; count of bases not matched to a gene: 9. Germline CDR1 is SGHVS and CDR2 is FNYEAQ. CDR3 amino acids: CASSPGQGLYGELFF. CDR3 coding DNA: TGTGCCAGCAGTCCGGGACAGGGTTTATACGGGGAGCTGTTTTTT. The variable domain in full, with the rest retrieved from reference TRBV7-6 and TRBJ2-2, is GAGVSQSPRYKVTKRGQDVALRCDPISGHVSLYWYRQALGQGPEFLTYFNYEAQQDKSGLPNDRFSAERPEGSISTLTIQRTEQRDSAMYRCASSPGQGLYGELFFGEGSRLTVL.

The CDR3 DNA sequence: TGTGCCAGCGGTGTACAGGGGGCAAGGAGTCAGCCCCAGCATTTT. Encoded protein: CASGVQGARSQPQHF. The rearrangement links TRBV2 to TRBJ1-5; 9 bases align to TRBD1. This CDR3 contains 15 residues. The junction had 11 bases not matched to a gene; V was cut back by 8 bases and J by 6 bases. The germline CDR1 and CDR2 sequences are SNHLY and FYNNEI.

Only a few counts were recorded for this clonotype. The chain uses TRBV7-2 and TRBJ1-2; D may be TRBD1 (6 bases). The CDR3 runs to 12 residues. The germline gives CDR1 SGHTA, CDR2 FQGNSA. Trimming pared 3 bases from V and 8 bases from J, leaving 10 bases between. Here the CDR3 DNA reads TGTGCCAGCAGCTTCAACAGGGAAGGCTACACCTTC. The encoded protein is CASSFNREGYTF.

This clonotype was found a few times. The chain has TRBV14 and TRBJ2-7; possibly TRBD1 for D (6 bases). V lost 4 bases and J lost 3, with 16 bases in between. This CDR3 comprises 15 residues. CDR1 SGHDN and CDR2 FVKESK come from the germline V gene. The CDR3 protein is CASSRGHLINYEQYF. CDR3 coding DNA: TGTGCCAGCAGCCGGGGACACCTAATAAACTACGAGCAGTACTTC.

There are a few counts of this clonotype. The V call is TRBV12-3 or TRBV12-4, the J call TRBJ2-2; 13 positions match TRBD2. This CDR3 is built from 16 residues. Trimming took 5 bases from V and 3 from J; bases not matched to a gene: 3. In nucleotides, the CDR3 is TGTGCCAGCAGTCAGGGACTAGCGGGGCACACCGGGGAGCTGTTTTTT. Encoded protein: CASSQGLAGHTGELFF.

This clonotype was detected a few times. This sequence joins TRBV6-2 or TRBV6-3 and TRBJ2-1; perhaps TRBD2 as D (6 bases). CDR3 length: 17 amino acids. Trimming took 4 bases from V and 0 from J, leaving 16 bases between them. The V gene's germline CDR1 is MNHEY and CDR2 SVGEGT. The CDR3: CASSSPRLSGSYNEQFF. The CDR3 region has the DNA TGTGCCAGCAGTTCCCCCCGGCTTAGCGGCTCCTACAATGAGCAGTTCTTC.

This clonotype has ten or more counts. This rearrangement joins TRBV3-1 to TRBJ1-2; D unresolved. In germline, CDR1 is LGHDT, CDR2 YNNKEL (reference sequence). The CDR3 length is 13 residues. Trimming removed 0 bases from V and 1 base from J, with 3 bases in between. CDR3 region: CASSQDSNYGYTF. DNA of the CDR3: TGTGCCAGCAGCCAAGATAGTAACTATGGCTACACCTTC.

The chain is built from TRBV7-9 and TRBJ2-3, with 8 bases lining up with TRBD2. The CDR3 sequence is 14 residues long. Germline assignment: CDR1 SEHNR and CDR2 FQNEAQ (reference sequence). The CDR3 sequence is CAVSRGGSTDTQYF. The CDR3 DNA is TGTGCAGTTAGCCGGGGGGGAAGCACAGATACGCAGTATTTT.

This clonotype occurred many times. CDR3: CASSSTGKQYF. The DNA of the CDR3 is TGTGCCAGCAGTTCGACGGGAAAGCAGTACTTC. The genes are TRBV7-2 and TRBJ2-7, with D maybe TRBD2 (5 bases). The CDR3 contains 11 residues. The V gene lost 6 bases and the J gene lost 8 bases, with 11 bases spanning the gap. The germline V gene has CDR1 SGHTA and CDR2 FQGNSA.

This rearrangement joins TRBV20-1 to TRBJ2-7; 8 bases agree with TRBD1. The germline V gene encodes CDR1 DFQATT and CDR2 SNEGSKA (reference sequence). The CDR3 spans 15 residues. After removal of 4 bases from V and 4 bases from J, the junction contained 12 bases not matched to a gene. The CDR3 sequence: CSATPRGRYFYEQYF. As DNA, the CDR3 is TGCAGTGCTACACCCAGGGGGCGCTACTTTTACGAGCAGTACTTC.

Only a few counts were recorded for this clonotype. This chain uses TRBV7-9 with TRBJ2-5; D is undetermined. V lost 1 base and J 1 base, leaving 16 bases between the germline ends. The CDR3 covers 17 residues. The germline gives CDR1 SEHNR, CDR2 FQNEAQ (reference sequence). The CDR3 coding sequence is TGTGCCAGCAGCTTAGGAATTCATCAGGCCCTCCAAGAGACCCAGTACTTC. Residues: CASSLGIHQALQETQYF.

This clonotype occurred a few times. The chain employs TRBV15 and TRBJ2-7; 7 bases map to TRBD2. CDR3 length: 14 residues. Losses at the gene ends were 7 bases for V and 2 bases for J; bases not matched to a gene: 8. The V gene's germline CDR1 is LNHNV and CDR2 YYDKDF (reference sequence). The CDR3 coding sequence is TGTGCCACCAAGGGAGGGCCGGGACCCTACGAGCAGTACTTC. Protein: CATKGGPGPYEQYF. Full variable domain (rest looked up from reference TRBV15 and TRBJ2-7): DAMVIQNPRYQVTQFGKPVTLSCSQTLNHNVMYWYQQKSSQAPKLLFHYYDKDFNNEADTPDNFQSRRPNTSFCFLDIRSPGLGDTAMYLCATKGGPGPYEQYFGPGTRLTVT.

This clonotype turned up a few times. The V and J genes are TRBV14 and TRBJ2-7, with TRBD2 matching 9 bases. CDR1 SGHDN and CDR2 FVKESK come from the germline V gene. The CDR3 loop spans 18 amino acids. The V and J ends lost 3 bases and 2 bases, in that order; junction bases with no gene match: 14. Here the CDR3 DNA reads TGTGCCAGCAGCCAGGGACTAGCCGGAAGTTCCTACACCTACGAGCAGTACTTC. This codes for CASSQGLAGSSYTYEQYF.

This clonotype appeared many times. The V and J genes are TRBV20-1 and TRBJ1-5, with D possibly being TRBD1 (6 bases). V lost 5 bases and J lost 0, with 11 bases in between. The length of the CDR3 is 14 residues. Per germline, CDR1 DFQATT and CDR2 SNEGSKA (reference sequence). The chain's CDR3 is CSARQAYSNQPQHF. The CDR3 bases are TGCAGTGCTCGACAGGCTTATAGCAATCAGCCCCAGCATTTT.

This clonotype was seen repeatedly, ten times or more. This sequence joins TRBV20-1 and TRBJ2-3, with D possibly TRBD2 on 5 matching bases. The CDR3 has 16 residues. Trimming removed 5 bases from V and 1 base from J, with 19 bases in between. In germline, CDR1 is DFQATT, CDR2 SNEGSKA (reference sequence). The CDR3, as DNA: TGCAGTGCTGGGAGTATCTCCGGCTGGGGCACAGATACGCAGTATTTT. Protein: CSAGSISGWGTDTQYF.

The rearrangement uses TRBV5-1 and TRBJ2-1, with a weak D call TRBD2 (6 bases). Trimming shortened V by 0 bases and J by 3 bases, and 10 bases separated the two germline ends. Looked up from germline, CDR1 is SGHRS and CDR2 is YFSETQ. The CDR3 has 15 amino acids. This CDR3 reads CASSLGGAYYNEQFF. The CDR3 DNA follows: TGCGCCAGCAGCTTGGGCGGGGCCTACTACAATGAGCAGTTCTTC.

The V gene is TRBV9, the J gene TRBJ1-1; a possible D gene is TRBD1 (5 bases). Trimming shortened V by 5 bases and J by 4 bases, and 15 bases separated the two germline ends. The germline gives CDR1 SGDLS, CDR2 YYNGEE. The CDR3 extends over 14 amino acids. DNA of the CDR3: TGTGCCAGCAGTCCCACAGGTTTGAGCACTGAAGCTTTCTTT. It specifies CASSPTGLSTEAFF.

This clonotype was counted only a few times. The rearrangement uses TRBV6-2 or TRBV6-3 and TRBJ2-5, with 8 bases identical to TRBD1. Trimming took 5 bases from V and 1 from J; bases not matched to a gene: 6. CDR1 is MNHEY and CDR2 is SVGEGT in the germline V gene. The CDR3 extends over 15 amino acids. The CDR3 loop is CASSRTGRIQETQYF. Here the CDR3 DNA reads TGTGCCAGCAGTCGGACAGGGCGCATCCAAGAGACCCAGTACTTC.

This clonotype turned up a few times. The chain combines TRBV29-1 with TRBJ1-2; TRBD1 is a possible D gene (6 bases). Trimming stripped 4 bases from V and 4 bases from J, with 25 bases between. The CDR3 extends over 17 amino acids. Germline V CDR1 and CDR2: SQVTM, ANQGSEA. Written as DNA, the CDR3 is TGCAGCGTTGGGCCCCCGGACAGCTATGACTTTACCTATGGCTACACCTTC. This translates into CSVGPPDSYDFTYGYTF.

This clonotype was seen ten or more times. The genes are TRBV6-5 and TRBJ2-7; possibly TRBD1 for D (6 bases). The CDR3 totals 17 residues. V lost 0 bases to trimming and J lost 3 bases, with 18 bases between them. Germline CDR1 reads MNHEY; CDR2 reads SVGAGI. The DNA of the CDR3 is TGTGCCAGCAGTTACTCGAGGTTTTTGGGCAGGGGCTACGAGCAGTACTTC. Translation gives CASSYSRFLGRGYEQYF.

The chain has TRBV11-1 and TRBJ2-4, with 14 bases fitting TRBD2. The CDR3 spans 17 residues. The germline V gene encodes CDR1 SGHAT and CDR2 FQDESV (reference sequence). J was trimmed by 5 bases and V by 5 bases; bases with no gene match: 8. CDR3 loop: CASSRGTSGRRENIQYF. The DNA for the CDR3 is TGTGCCAGCAGCCGCGGGACTAGCGGGAGAAGGGAAAACATTCAGTACTTC.

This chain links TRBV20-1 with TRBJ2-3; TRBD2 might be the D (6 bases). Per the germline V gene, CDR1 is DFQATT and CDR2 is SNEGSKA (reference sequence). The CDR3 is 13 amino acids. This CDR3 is CSRGGSGTDTQYF. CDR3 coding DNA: TGCAGCCGTGGGGGGTCGGGCACAGATACGCAGTATTTT.